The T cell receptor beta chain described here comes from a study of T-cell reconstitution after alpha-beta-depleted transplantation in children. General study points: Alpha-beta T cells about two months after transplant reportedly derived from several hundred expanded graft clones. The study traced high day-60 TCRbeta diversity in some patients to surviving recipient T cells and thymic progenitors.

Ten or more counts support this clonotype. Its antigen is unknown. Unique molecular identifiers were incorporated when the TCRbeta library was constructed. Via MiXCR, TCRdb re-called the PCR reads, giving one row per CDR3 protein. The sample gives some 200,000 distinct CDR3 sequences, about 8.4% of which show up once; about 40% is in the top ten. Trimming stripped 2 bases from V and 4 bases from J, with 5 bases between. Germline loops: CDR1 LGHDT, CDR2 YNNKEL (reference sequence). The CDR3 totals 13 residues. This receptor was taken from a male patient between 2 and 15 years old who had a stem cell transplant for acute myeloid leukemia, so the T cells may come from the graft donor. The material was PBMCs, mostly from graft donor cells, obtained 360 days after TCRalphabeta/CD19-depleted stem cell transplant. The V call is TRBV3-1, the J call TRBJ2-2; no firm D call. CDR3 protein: CASSQYSTGELFF. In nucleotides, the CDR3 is TGTGCCAGCAGCCAATACAGCACCGGGGAGCTGTTTTTT.